The sequence of this T cell receptor beta chain was determined in a study of T cells in Graves' hyperthyroidism and ophthalmopathy. Study-level information: Peripheral blood specimens were obtained at initial diagnosis, prior to any treatment. Findings and limits, study-wide: Blood also showed most of the thyroid clonotypes that were expanded above 0.001. A median 6.5 months before onset, the model predicted ophthalmopathy.

Concerning this clonotype itself: Its antigen is unknown.

Amplification yielded TCR beta CDR3 regions, with RNA transcripts as the source. Primed by the HTBI set, a first-round RT-PCR was run on the TCR CDR3. TCRdb passed the multiplex PCR reads through MiXCR, listing each CDR3 protein once. Of a few hundred thousand distinct CDR3 sequences listed, less than 20% are singletons. Clinical symptoms, serum thyroxine, TRAb, thyroid ultrasound and orbital computed tomography established diagnosis. The sample consisted of blood. The clonotype was recovered from a woman between 18 and 29 years old with Graves' hyperthyroidism.

The CDR3 nucleotides are TGTGCCAGCTCAAAAGGACAGAGCTCTGGAAACACCATATATTTT. Amino acids: CASSKGQSSGNTIYF. The rearrangement uses TRBV18 and TRBJ1-3; possible D gene TRBD1, 6 bases. Trimming shortened V by 5 bases and J by 0 bases, and 11 bases separated the two germline ends. The CDR3 loop spans 15 amino acids. Germline CDR1 reads KGHSH; CDR2 reads LQKENI.